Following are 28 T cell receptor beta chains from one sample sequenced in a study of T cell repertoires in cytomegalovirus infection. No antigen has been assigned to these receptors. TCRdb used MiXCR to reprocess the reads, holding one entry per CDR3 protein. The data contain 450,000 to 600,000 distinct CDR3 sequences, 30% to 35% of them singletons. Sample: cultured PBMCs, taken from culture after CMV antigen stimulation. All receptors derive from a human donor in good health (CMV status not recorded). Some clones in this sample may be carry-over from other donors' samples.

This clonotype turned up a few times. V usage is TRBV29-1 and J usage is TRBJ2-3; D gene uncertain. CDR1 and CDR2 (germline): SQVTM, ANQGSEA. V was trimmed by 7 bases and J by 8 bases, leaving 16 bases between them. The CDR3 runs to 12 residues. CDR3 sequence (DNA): TGCAGCGCTCCCATGGCCGACGGTACGCAGTATTTT. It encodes CSAPMADGTQYF.

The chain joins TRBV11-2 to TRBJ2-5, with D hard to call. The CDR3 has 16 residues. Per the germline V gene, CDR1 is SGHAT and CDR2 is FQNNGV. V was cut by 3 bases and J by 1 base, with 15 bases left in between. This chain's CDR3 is CASSFLADPLQETQYF. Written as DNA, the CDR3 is TGTGCCAGCAGCTTTTTGGCCGATCCTCTCCAAGAGACCCAGTACTTC.

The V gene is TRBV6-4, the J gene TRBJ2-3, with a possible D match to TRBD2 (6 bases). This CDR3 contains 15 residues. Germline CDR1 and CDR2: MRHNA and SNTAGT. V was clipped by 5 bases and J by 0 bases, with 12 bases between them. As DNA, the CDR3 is TGTGCCAGCAGTCTGGGACTCTCTAGCACAGATACGCAGTATTTT. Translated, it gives CASSLGLSSTDTQYF.

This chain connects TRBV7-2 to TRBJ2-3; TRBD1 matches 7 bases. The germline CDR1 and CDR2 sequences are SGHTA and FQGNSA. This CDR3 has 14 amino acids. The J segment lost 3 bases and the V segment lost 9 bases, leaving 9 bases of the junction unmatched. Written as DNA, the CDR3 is TGTGCCAGTCTCATAGACAGGGCGACAGATACGCAGTATTTT. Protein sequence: CASLIDRATDTQYF.

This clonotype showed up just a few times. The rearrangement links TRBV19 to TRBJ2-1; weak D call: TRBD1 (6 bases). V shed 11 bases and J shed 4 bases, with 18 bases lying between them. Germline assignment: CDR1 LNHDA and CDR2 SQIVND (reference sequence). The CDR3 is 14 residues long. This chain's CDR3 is CAAGERPEYNEQFF. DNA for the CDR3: TGTGCCGCAGGGGAGAGGCCCGAGTACAATGAGCAGTTCTTC.

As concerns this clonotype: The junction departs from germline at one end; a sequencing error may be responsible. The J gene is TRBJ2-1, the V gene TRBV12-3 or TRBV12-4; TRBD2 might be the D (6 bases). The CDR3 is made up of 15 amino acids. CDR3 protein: CASTLGWSSGNEQFF. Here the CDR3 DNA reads TGTGCCAGCACTTTAGGATGGTCGAGCGGGAATGAGCAGTTCTTC.

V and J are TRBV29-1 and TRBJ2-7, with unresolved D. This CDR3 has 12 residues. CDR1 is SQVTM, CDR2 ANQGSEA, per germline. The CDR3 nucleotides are TGCAGCGTTCAAGACCTCTCCTACGAGCAGTACGTC. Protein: CSVQDLSYEQYV.

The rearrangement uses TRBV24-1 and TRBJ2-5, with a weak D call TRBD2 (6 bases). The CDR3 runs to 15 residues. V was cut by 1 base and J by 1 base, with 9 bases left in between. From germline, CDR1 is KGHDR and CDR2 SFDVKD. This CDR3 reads CATSDFAGTQETQYF. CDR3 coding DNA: TGTGCCACCAGTGATTTTGCGGGGACCCAAGAGACCCAGTACTTC.

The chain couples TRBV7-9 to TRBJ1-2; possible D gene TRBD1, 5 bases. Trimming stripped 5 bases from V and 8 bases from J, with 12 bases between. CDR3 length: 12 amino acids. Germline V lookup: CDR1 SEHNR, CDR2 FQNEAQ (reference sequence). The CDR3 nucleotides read TGTGCCAGCAGCCCCGACAGTGAGGGCTACACCTTC. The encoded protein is CASSPDSEGYTF.

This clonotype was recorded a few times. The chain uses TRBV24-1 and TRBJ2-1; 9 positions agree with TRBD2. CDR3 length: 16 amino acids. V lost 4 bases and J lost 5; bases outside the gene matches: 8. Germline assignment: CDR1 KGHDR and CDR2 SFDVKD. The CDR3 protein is CATSDPLAGPHNEQFF. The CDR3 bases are TGTGCCACCAGTGACCCTCTAGCGGGACCCCACAATGAGCAGTTCTTC.

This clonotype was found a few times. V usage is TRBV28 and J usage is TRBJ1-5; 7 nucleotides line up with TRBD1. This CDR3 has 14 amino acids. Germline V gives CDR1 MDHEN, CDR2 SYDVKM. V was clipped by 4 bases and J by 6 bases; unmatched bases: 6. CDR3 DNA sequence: TGTGCCAGCAGTTCGACAGGGTGGAGTCAGCCCCAGCATTTT. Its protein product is CASSSTGWSQPQHF.

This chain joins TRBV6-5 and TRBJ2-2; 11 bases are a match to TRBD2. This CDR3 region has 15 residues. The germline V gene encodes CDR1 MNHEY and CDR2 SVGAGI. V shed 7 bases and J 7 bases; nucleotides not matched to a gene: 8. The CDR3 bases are TGTGCCAGCAATTTACTAGCGGGAGACGTCGGGGAGCTGTTTTTT. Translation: CASNLLAGDVGELFF.

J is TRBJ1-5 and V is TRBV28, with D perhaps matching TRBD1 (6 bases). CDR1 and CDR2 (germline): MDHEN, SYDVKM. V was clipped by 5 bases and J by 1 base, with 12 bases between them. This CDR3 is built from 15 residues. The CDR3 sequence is CASSPADSSNQPQHF. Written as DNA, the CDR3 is TGTGCCAGCAGTCCCGCGGACAGCAGCAATCAGCCCCAGCATTTT.

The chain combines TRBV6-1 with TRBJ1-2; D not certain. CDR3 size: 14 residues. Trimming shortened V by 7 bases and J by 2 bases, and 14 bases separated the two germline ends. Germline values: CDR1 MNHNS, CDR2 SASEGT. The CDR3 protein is CASTTQPGNYGYTF. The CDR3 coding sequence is TGTGCCAGCACCACGCAACCAGGCAACTATGGCTACACCTTC.

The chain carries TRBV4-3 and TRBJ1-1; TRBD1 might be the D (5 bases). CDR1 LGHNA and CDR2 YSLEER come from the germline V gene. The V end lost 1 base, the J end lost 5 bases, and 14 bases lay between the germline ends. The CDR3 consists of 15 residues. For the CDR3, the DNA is TGCGCCAGCAGCCAAGTACCAGGGAGGGAGACTGAAGCTTTCTTT. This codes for CASSQVPGRETEAFF.

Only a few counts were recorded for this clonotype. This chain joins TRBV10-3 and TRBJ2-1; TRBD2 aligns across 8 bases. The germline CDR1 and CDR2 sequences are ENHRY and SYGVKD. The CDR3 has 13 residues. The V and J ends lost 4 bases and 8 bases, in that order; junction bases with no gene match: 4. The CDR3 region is CAISGDSGDEQFF. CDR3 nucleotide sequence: TGTGCCATCAGTGGAGATAGCGGGGATGAGCAGTTCTTC.

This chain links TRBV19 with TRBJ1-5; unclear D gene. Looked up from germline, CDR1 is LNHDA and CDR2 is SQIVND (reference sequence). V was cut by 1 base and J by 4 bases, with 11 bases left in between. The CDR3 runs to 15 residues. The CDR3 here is CASSIGPGGNQPQHF. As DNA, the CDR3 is TGTGCCAGTAGTATAGGGCCAGGTGGGAATCAGCCCCAGCATTTT.

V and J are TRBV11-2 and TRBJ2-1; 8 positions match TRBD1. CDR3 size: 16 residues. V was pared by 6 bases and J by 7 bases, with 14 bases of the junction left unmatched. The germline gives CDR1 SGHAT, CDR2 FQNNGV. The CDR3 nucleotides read TGTGCCAGCAGATCGACCCGGGACAGGAGTAGTAATGAGCAGTTCTTC. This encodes CASRSTRDRSSNEQFF.

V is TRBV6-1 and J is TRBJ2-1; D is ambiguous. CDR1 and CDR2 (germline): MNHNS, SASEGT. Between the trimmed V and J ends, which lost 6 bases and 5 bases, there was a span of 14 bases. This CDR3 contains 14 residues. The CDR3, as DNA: TGTGCCAGCAGACCCGGACGCCAGGACAATGAGCAGTTCTTC. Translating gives CASRPGRQDNEQFF.

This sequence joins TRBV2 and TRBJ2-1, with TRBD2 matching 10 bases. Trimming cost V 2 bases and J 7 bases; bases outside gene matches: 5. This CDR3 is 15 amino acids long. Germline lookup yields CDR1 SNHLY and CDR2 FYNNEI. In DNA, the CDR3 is TGTGCCAGCAGTGAACTAGCGGGAGCACTAAATGAGCAGTTCTTC. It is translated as CASSELAGALNEQFF.

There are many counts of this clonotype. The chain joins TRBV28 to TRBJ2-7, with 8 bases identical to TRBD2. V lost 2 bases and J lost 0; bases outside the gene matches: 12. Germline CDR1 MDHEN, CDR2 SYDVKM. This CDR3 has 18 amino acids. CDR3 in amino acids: CASSLRAILADSSYEQYF. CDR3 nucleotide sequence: TGTGCCAGCAGTTTACGGGCCATACTAGCGGACAGCTCCTACGAGCAGTACTTC. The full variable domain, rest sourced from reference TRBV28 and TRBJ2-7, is DVKVTQSSRYLVKRTGEKVFLECVQDMDHENMFWYRQDPGLGLRLIYFSYDVKMKEKGDIPEGYSVSREKKERFSLILESASTNQTSMYLCASSLRAILADSSYEQYFGPGTRLTVT.

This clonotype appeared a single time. The DNA of the CDR3 is TGTGCCACCCTTACCGGGACTAGCGGGAGTGGACAGTTCTTC. As protein: CATLTGTSGSGQFF. The rearrangement links TRBV10-3 to TRBJ2-1, with 14 bases that match TRBD2. CDR1 is ENHRY and CDR2 is SYGVKD in the germline V gene. V shed 10 bases and J 13 bases; nucleotides not matched to a gene: 12. This CDR3 has 14 amino acids.

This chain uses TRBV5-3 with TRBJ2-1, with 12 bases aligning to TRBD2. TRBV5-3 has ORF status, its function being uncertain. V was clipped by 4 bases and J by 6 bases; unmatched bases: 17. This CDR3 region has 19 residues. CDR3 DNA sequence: TGTGCCAGAAGCGTAAGTCGATACACGACTAGCGGGAGTTGCAATGAGCAGTTCTTC. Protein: CARSVSRYTTSGSCNEQFF.

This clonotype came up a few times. The CDR3 reads CASSSTLGGAVYNEQFF. The CDR3 DNA reads TGTGCCAGCAGTTCAACCCTCGGCGGGGCAGTCTACAATGAGCAGTTCTTC. The chain recombines TRBV28 with TRBJ2-1; possibly TRBD2 for D (6 bases). Trimming removed 4 bases at V and 3 bases at J, with 19 bases between. Germline V gene sequence: CDR1 MDHEN, CDR2 SYDVKM. The CDR3 length is 17 residues.

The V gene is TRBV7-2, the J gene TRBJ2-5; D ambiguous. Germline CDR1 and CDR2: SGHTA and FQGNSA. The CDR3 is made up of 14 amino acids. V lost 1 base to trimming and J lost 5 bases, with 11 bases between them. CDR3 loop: CASSLGVSVETQYF. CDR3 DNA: TGTGCCAGCAGCTTAGGTGTTAGTGTGGAGACCCAGTACTTC.

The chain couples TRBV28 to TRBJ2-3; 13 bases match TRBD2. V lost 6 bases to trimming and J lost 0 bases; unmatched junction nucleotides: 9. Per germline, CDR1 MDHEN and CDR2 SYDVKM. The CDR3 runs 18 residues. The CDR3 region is CASRSPGLAGSSTDTQYF. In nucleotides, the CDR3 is TGTGCCAGCAGGTCGCCGGGACTAGCGGGATCTAGCACAGATACGCAGTATTTT.

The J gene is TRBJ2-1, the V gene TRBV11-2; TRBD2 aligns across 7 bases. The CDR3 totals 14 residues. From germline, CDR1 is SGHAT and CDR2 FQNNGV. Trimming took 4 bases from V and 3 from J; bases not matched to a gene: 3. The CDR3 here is CASSSSGYYNEQFF. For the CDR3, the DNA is TGTGCCAGCAGCTCTAGCGGTTACTACAATGAGCAGTTCTTC.

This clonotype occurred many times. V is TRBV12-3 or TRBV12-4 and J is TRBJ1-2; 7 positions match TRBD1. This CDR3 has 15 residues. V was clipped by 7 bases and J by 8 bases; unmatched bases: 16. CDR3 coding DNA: TGTGCCAGCACTCCCATACCCCAGGGGGACCAGGGCTACACCTTC. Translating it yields CASTPIPQGDQGYTF.